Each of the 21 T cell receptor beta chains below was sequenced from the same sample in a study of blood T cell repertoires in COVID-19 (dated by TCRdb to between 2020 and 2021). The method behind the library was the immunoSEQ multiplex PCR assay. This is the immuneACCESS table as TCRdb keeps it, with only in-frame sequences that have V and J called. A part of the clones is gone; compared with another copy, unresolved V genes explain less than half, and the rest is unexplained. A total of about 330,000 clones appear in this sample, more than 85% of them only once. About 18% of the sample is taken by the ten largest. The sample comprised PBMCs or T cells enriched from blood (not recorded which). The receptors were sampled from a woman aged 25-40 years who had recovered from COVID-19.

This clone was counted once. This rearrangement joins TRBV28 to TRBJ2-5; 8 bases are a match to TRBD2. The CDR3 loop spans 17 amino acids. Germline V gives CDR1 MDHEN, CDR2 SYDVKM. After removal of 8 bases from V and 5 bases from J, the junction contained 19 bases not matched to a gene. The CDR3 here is CASPPGKSGLDSETQYF. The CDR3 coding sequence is TGTGCCAGCCCCCCGGGAAAATCGGGACTAGATAGTGAGACCCAGTACTTC.

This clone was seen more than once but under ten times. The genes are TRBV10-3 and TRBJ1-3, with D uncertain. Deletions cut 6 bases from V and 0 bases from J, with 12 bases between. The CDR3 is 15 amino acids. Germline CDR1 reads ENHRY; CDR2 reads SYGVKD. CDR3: CAIRAPSHSGNTIYF. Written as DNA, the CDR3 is TGTGCCATCAGAGCCCCCTCCCACTCTGGAAACACCATATATTTT.

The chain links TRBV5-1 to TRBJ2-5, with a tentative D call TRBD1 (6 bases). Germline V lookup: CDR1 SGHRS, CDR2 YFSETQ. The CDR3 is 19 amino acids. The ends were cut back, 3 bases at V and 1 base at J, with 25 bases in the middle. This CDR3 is CASSSKGGRDKWFQETQYF. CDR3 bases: TGCGCCAGCAGCTCGAAGGGTGGCAGGGACAAGTGGTTCCAAGAGACCCAGTACTTC.

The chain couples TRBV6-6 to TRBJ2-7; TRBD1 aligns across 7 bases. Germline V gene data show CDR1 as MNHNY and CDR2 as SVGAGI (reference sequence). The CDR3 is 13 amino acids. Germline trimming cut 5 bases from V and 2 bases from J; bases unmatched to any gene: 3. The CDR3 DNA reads TGTGCCAGCAGTACAGACAGGGCCTACGAGCAGTACTTC. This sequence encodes CASSTDRAYEQYF.

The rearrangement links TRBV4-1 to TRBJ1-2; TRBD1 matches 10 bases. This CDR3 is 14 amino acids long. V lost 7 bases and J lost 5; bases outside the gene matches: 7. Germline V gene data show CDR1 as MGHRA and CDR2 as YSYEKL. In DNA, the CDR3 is TGCGCCAGCACGAAGGACAGGGGGTCTTATGGCTACACCTTC. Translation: CASTKDRGSYGYTF.

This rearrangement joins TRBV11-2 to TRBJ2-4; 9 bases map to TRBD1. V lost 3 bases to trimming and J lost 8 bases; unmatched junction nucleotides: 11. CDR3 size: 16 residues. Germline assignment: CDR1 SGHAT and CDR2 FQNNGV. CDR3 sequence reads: CASSFGDRVGVDIQYF. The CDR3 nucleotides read TGTGCCAGCAGCTTCGGGGACAGGGTGGGGGTAGACATTCAGTACTTC.

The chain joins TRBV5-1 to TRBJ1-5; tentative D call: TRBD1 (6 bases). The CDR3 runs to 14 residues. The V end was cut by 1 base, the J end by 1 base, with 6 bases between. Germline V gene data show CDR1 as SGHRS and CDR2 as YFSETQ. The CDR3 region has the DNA TGCGCCAGCAGCTTGACAGGGAGCAATCAGCCCCAGCATTTT. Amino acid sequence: CASSLTGSNQPQHF.

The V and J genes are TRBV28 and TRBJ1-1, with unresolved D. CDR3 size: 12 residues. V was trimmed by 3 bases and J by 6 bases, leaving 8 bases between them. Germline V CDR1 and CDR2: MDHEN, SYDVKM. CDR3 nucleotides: TGTGCCAGCAGTTTGTCTGGGCCTGAAGCTTTCTTT. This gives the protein CASSLSGPEAFF.

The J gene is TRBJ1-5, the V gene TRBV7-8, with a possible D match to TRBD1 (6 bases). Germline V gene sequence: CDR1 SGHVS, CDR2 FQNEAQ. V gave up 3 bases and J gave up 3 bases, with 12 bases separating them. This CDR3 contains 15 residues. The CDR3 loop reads CASSFTTGNNQPQHF. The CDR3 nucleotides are TGTGCCAGCAGCTTCACAACAGGGAACAATCAGCCCCAGCATTTT.

CDR3 nucleotide sequence: TGTGCCAGCAGCCATCCGAGCCCAGGGGAGACCCAGTACTTC. Protein sequence: CASSHPSPGETQYF. The chain joins TRBV28 to TRBJ2-5, with a weak D call TRBD1 (5 bases). This CDR3 has 14 residues. Trimming shortened V by 6 bases and J by 5 bases, and 16 bases separated the two germline ends. Germline V lookup: CDR1 MDHEN, CDR2 SYDVKM.

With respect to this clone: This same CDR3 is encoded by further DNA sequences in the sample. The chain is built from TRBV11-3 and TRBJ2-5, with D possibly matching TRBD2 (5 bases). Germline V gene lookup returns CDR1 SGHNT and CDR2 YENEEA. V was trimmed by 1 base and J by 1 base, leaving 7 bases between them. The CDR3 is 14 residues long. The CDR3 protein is CASSLVRGQETQYF. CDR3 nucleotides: TGTGCCAGCAGCTTAGTTCGGGGCCAAGAGACCCAGTACTTC. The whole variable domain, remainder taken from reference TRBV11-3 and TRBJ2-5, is EAGVVQSPRYKIIEKKQPVAFWCNPISGHNTLYWYLQNLGQGPELLIRYENEEAVDDSQLPKDRFSAERLKGVDSTLKIQPAELGDSAVYLCASSLVRGQETQYFGPGTRLLVL.

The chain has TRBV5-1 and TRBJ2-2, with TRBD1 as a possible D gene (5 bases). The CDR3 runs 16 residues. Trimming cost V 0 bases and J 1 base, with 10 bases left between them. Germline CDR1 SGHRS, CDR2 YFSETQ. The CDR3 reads CASSLEAGWNTGELFF. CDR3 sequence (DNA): TGCGCCAGCAGCTTGGAGGCAGGGTGGAACACCGGGGAGCTGTTTTTT. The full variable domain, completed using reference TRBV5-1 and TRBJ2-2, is KAGVTQTPRYLIKTRGQQVTLSCSPISGHRSVSWYQQTPGQGLQFLFEYFSETQRNKGNFPGRFSGRQFSNSRSEMNVSTLELGDSALYLCASSLEAGWNTGELFFGEGSRLTVL.

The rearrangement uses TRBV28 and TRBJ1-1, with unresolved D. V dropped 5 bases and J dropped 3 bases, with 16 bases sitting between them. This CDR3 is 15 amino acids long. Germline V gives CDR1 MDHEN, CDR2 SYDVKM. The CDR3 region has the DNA TGTGCCAGCAGTACCCCGCACGGGTCCCACACTGAAGCTTTCTTT. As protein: CASSTPHGSHTEAFF.

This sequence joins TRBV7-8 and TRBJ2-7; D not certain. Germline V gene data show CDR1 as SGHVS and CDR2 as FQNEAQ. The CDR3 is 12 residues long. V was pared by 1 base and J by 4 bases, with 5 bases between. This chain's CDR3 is CASSLGRYEQYF. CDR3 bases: TGTGCCAGCAGCTTAGGCAGGTACGAGCAGTACTTC.

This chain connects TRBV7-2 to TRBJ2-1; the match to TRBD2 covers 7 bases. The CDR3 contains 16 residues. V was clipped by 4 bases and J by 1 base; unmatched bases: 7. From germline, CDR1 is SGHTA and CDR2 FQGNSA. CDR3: CASSSQGSGSYNEQFF. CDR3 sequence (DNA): TGTGCCAGCAGCTCGCAGGGTAGCGGGTCCTACAATGAGCAGTTCTTC.

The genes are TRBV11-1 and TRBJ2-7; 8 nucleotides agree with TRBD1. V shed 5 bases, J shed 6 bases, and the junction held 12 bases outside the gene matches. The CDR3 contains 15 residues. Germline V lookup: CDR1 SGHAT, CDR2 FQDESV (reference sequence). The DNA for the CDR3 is TGTGCCAGCAGCACATGGGGGCAGGGGGCTGGCGAGCAGTACTTC. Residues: CASSTWGQGAGEQYF.

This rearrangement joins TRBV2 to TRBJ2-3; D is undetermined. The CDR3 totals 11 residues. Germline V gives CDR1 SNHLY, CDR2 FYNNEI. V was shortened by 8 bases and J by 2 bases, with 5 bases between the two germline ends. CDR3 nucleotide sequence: TGTGCCAGCTTATACACAGATACGCAGTATTTT. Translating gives CASLYTDTQYF.

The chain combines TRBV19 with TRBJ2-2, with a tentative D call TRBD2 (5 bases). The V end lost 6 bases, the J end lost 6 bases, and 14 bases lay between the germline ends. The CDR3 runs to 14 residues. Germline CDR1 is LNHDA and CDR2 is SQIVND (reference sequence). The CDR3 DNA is TGTGCCAGTAGCACCCCCACTAGTTCCGGGGAGCTGTTTTTT. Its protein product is CASSTPTSSGELFF. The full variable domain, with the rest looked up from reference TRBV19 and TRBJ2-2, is DGGITQSPKYLFRKEGQNVTLSCEQNLNHDAMYWYRQDPGQGLRLIYYSQIVNDFQKGDIAEGYSVSREKKESFPLTVTSAQKNPTAFYLCASSTPTSSGELFFGEGSRLTVL.

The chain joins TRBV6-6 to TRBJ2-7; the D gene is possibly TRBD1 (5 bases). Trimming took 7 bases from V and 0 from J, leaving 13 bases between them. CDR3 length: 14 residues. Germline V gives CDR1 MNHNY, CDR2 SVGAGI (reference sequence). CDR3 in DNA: TGTGCCAGCACCCCAGGACAAAGCTCCTACGAGCAGTACTTC. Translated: CASTPGQSSYEQYF.

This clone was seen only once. The CDR3 region is CASSPGTSGGRSYNEQFF. In DNA, the CDR3 is TGTGCCAGCAGCCCTGGGACTAGCGGGGGTAGGTCCTACAATGAGCAGTTCTTC. V usage is TRBV9 and J usage is TRBJ2-1, with 14 bases that match TRBD2. This CDR3 spans 18 amino acids. Trimming removed 4 bases from V and 1 base from J; junction bases left unmatched: 7. Germline CDR1 and CDR2: SGDLS and YYNGEE.

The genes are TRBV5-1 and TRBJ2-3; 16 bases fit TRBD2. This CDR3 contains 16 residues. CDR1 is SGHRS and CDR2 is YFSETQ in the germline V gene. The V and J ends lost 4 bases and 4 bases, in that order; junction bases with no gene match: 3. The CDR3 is CASSTGTSGGADTQYF. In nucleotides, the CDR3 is TGCGCCAGCAGCACCGGGACTAGCGGGGGGGCAGATACGCAGTATTTT.